One T cell receptor (beta chain) is described in this entry. Trimming removed 6 bases from V and 0 bases from J, with 11 bases in between. Germline CDR1 and CDR2: SNHLY and FYNNEI. The length of the CDR3 is 15 residues. These data originate in a study of blood T cell repertoires in COVID-19. This table comes from immunoSEQ multiplex PCR, and its TCRdb copy is limited to in-frame clones, with some not included. This sample yields approximately 99,000 clones, of which just over 85% are seen a single time; just over 2% belongs to the top ten. Material: peripheral blood. The sequence was obtained from a man aged 50-59 years with COVID-19, enrolled during active disease. The chain links TRBV2 to TRBJ1-4, with D tentatively TRBD1 (5 bases). The CDR3 loop is CASRQDVSTNEKLFF. CDR3 DNA: TGTGCCAGCAGACAGGATGTTTCAACTAATGAAAAACTGTTTTTT.